This T cell receptor (beta chain) emerged from a study of somatic mutations in cytotoxic T cells in rheumatoid arthritis. Study-wide findings and caveats: Healthy controls showed no age-related rise in CD8+ clonality, whereas rheumatoid arthritis patients did.

About this clone: Its antigen is undetermined.

The germline CDR1 and CDR2 sequences are MGHRA and YSYEKL. V shed 5 bases, J shed 6 bases, and the junction held 10 bases outside the gene matches. This CDR3 has 15 amino acids. Assay: immunoSEQ multiplex PCR; the TCRdb copy retains only in-frame clones and omits some. Altogether about 20,000 clones are present, about 86% being singletons, with the ten largest covering over 15%. The rearrangement uses TRBV4-1 and TRBJ2-3; 8 bases map to TRBD1. The origin of this receptor is a woman aged 45-60 years in good health. Sequenced input: CD8+ T cells sorted from blood. As DNA, the CDR3 is TGCGCCAGCAGCAAAAGTCAGGGGGCCGGGGATACGCAGTATTTT. Protein: CASSKSQGAGDTQYF.